The 28 T cell receptor beta chains below come from one sample, sequenced in a study of control samples from healthy donors and cancer patients. Here immunoSEQ multiplex PCR was the method, and the copy in TCRdb shows in-frame clones only, minus some. Of about 40,000 clones listed, about 93% were seen once; the top ten hold roughly 4%. Sequenced input: blood. The receptors originated from a woman aged 45-65 years in good health.

This chain connects TRBV4-1 to TRBJ2-3; D is uncertain. The CDR3 consists of 13 residues. Looked up from germline, CDR1 is MGHRA and CDR2 is YSYEKL. V dropped 0 bases and J dropped 8 bases, with 9 bases sitting between them. DNA of the CDR3: TGCGCCAGCAGCCAAGATTCTGGTCGTACGCAGTATTTT. This gives the protein CASSQDSGRTQYF.

This chain connects TRBV11-2 to TRBJ2-5; D is undetermined. Trimming cost V 1 base and J 7 bases, with 7 bases left between them. Per germline, CDR1 SGHAT and CDR2 FQNNGV. The CDR3 totals 12 residues. The CDR3 nucleotides are TGTGCCAGCAGCTTAGGGGTCAGGACCCAGTACTTC. Its translation: CASSLGVRTQYF.

The chain recombines TRBV5-1 with TRBJ2-7; D may be TRBD1 (5 bases). V was trimmed by 0 bases and J by 1 base, leaving 11 bases between them. CDR1 is SGHRS, CDR2 YFSETQ, per germline. The CDR3 has 15 amino acids. CDR3 residues: CASSLVSGPSYEQYF. CDR3 in DNA: TGCGCCAGCAGCTTGGTCTCAGGGCCATCCTACGAGCAGTACTTC.

The chain has TRBV28 and TRBJ2-3; D assignment may be TRBD1 or TRBD2 (7 bases each). The germline V gene encodes CDR1 MDHEN and CDR2 SYDVKM. V lost 4 bases to trimming and J lost 2 bases, with 16 bases between them. The length of the CDR3 is 16 residues. This CDR3 is CASSSQTGRDTDTQYF. The CDR3 DNA reads TGTGCCAGCAGTTCGCAGACAGGGAGGGACACAGATACGCAGTATTTT.

This chain joins TRBV18 and TRBJ1-2, with unresolved D. Germline values: CDR1 KGHSH, CDR2 LQKENI. The CDR3 contains 15 residues. Deletions cut 0 bases from V and 3 bases from J, with 11 bases between. CDR3 loop: CASSPPNGVDYGYTF. CDR3 DNA: TGTGCCAGCTCACCACCGAACGGGGTCGACTATGGCTACACCTTC. Complete variable domain (other parts from reference TRBV18 and TRBJ1-2): NAGVMQNPRHLVRRRGQEARLRCSPMKGHSHVYWYRQLPEEGLKFMVYLQKENIIDESGMPKERFSAEFPKEGPSILRIQQVVRGDSAAYFCASSPPNGVDYGYTFGSGTRLTVV.

This chain links TRBV12-3 or TRBV12-4 with TRBJ1-2; D remains ambiguous. With 3 bases removed from V and 8 bases from J, the gap between germline ends came to 7 bases. This CDR3 contains 11 residues. The CDR3 bases are TGTGCCAGCAGTTTTCTTTGGGGCTACACCTTC. It translates to CASSFLWGYTF.

Points on this clone: A read error may account for a junction end that differs from germline. The chain carries TRBV14 and TRBJ2-1; D is ambiguous. Germline lookup yields CDR1 SGHDN and CDR2 FVKESK. The CDR3 consists of 12 residues. Here the CDR3 DNA reads TGTGCCAGCAGCCAAGATAGAAGCTCGGCGGTCTTC. Translation gives CASSQDRSSAVF.

This chain joins TRBV6-2 or TRBV6-3 and TRBJ2-3; D is undetermined. The CDR3 spans 12 residues. CDR1 and CDR2 (germline): MNHEY, SVGEGT. Trimming left V 5 bases short and J 1 base short, with 4 bases between. The CDR3 coding sequence is TGTGCCAGCAGTCGCGGCACAGATACGCAGTATTTT. Protein product: CASSRGTDTQYF.

The chain combines TRBV7-6 with TRBJ2-7; the D gene is possibly TRBD2 (5 bases). Germline V gives CDR1 SGHVS, CDR2 FNYEAQ. V lost 1 base, J lost 5 bases, and 9 bases lay in between. The CDR3 length is 13 residues. Written as DNA, the CDR3 is TGTGCCAGCAGCTTAGGAAGGGAGAACGAGCAGTACTTC. This translates into CASSLGRENEQYF.

The V and J genes are TRBV7-7 and TRBJ2-5; D may match TRBD1 or TRBD2 (5 bases each). The CDR3 totals 15 residues. V dropped 1 base and J dropped 1 base, with 10 bases sitting between them. Germline V lookup: CDR1 SSHAT, CDR2 FNYEAQ (reference sequence). In DNA form, the CDR3 reads TGTGCCAGCAGCTTAGTAGGGACCTCCCAAGAGACCCAGTACTTC. Amino acids: CASSLVGTSQETQYF.

V is TRBV30 and J is TRBJ1-2; D possibly corresponds to TRBD1 (5 bases). The germline V gene encodes CDR1 GTSNPN and CDR2 SVGIG (reference sequence). The V end lost 4 bases, the J end lost 6 bases, and 15 bases lay between the germline ends. The CDR3 covers 13 residues. The CDR3 nucleotides are TGTGCCTGGAATCGGGGGGAGGGAGATGGCTACACCTTC. Translated: CAWNRGEGDGYTF.

J is TRBJ1-4 and V is TRBV18, with D hard to call. The CDR3 has 15 amino acids. V was pared by 3 bases and J by 0 bases, with 8 bases between. Germline CDR1 KGHSH, CDR2 LQKENI. CDR3 amino acids: CASSPDITTNEKLFF. CDR3 DNA sequence: TGTGCCAGCTCACCCGACATAACAACTAATGAAAAACTGTTTTTT.

The rearrangement uses TRBV6-1 and TRBJ1-5; D call uncertain. Germline V lookup: CDR1 MNHNS, CDR2 SASEGT. CDR3 size: 14 residues. V dropped 3 bases and J dropped 0 bases, with 6 bases sitting between them. CDR3: CASSEAYSNQPQHF. The DNA of the CDR3 is TGTGCCAGCAGTGAGGCTTATAGCAATCAGCCCCAGCATTTT.

The chain is built from TRBV19 and TRBJ1-3; the D gene is possibly TRBD1 (5 bases). The V end was cut by 7 bases, the J end by 2 bases, with 21 bases between. The CDR3 covers 17 residues. Per the germline V gene, CDR1 is LNHDA and CDR2 is SQIVND (reference sequence). The CDR3 loop reads CASTKDTPSFAGNTIYF. CDR3 bases: TGTGCCAGTACCAAGGACACGCCGTCATTCGCTGGAAACACCATATATTTT.

The V call is TRBV5-5, the J call TRBJ2-3; D unclear. The V end lost 0 bases, the J end lost 1 base, and 6 bases lay between the germline ends. The germline V gene has CDR1 SGHKS and CDR2 YYEKEE (reference sequence). CDR3 length: 14 residues. The CDR3 bases are TGTGCCAGCAGCTTGGCTCCCGGCACAGATACGCAGTATTTT. It codes for CASSLAPGTDTQYF.

The rearrangement uses TRBV7-2 and TRBJ1-3, with unresolved D. CDR3 length: 15 residues. Germline values: CDR1 SGHTA, CDR2 FQGNSA. With 1 base removed from V and 2 bases from J, the gap between germline ends came to 9 bases. The CDR3 loop reads CASSLGGSAGNTIYF. The CDR3, as DNA: TGTGCCAGCAGCTTAGGGGGAAGTGCTGGAAACACCATATATTTT. Looking up the rest from reference TRBV7-2 and TRBJ1-3 gives the full variable domain: GAGVSQSPSNKVTEKGKDVELRCDPISGHTALYWYRQSLGQGLEFLIYFQGNSAPDKSGLPSDRFSAERTGGSVSTLTIQRTQQEDSAVYLCASSLGGSAGNTIYFGEGSWLTVV.

The V call is TRBV10-3, the J call TRBJ1-4, with 7 nucleotides matching TRBD1. The CDR3 is 16 residues long. From germline, CDR1 is ENHRY and CDR2 SYGVKD. Losses at the gene ends were 7 bases for V and 10 bases for J; bases not matched to a gene: 18. The DNA of the CDR3 is TGTGCCATCAAGAATGGGACAGACCGTAGTTCGGGAAAACTGTTTTTT. Residues: CAIKNGTDRSSGKLFF.

The rearrangement uses TRBV6-2 or TRBV6-3 and TRBJ1-2, with 7 bases that match TRBD1. J gave up 8 bases and V 5 bases, and 2 bases lay outside the gene matches. Germline CDR1 and CDR2: MNHEY and SVGEGT. This CDR3 spans 11 amino acids. DNA for the CDR3: TGTGCCAGCAGTGACAGGGCCGGCTACACCTTC. This sequence encodes CASSDRAGYTF.

This clone was recorded a few times. V is TRBV27 and J is TRBJ1-1, with D possibly matching TRBD1 (6 bases). CDR1 is MNHEY, CDR2 SMNVEV, per germline (reference sequence). V shed 6 bases and J shed 2 bases, with 16 bases lying between them. CDR3 length equals 15 residues. The DNA for the CDR3 is TGTGCCAGCAGCCGCCTAGTGGGGGCAAACACTGAAGCTTTCTTT. The encoded protein is CASSRLVGANTEAFF.

The CDR3 sequence is CASSLGSGGSNTEAFF. The CDR3, as DNA: TGTGCCAGCAGTTTAGGGTCGGGGGGCTCGAACACTGAAGCTTTCTTT. The V gene is TRBV28, the J gene TRBJ1-1; TRBD1 might be the D (6 bases). This CDR3 spans 16 amino acids. Germline V gene lookup returns CDR1 MDHEN and CDR2 SYDVKM. Trimming cost V 2 bases and J 1 base, with 14 bases left between them.

The chain employs TRBV28 and TRBJ1-1, with D hard to call. Germline V gene lookup returns CDR1 MDHEN and CDR2 SYDVKM. The CDR3 is 14 amino acids. Between the trimmed V and J ends, which lost 10 bases and 4 bases, there was a span of 19 bases. The DNA for the CDR3 is TGTGCCACCGCAACCGCCAGGCAAAGCACTGAAGCTTTCTTT. Protein: CATATARQSTEAFF.

This chain links TRBV7-9 with TRBJ2-1; TRBD2 might be the D (6 bases). V dropped 5 bases and J dropped 6 bases, with 11 bases sitting between them. This CDR3 spans 13 amino acids. The germline V gene has CDR1 SEHNR and CDR2 FQNEAQ (reference sequence). CDR3 coding DNA: TGTGCCAGCAGCCAAGGGACTGCCAATGAGCAGTTCTTC. Protein sequence: CASSQGTANEQFF.

This sequence joins TRBV19 and TRBJ1-4; 9 bases line up with TRBD1. Trimming at V came to 3 bases and at J to 5 bases, leaving 4 bases not matched to a gene. CDR1 is LNHDA, CDR2 SQIVND, per germline (reference sequence). The CDR3 is made up of 15 amino acids. In DNA form, the CDR3 reads TGTGCCAGTAGTATCCTGGGGACAGGGAATGAAAAACTGTTTTTT. Its protein product is CASSILGTGNEKLFF.

This rearrangement joins TRBV7-8 to TRBJ1-2; no definite D call. Trimming took 5 bases from V and 3 from J, leaving 10 bases between them. Germline V CDR1 and CDR2: SGHVS, FQNEAQ. The CDR3 covers 13 residues. CDR3 nucleotides: TGTGCCAGCAGCCAGGAGGAATACTATGGCTACACCTTC. This encodes CASSQEEYYGYTF.

The genes are TRBV5-4 and TRBJ1-2; D possibly corresponds to TRBD1 (5 bases). Germline values: CDR1 SGHNT, CDR2 YYREEE (reference sequence). V lost 4 bases to trimming and J lost 7 bases, with 14 bases between them. CDR3 length equals 13 residues. The CDR3 loop is CASSPDRGAGYTF. The DNA for the CDR3 is TGTGCCAGCAGCCCGGACCGTGGGGCTGGCTACACCTTC.

The rearrangement joins TRBV4-1 to TRBJ1-2; D unresolved. V lost 0 bases and J 7 bases, leaving 12 bases between the germline ends. This CDR3 region has 14 residues. Germline V gene lookup returns CDR1 MGHRA and CDR2 YSYEKL. Here the CDR3 reads CASSQDEGVFGYTF. The CDR3 bases are TGCGCCAGCAGCCAAGACGAAGGAGTGTTTGGCTACACCTTC.

V and J are TRBV27 and TRBJ2-7; 8 bases align to TRBD1. This CDR3 comprises 13 residues. Per germline, CDR1 MNHEY and CDR2 SMNVEV (reference sequence). With 8 bases clipped from V and 2 bases from J, the junction kept 5 bases outside the gene matches. The CDR3 is CASRPGQAYEQYF. CDR3 sequence (DNA): TGTGCCAGCCGACCGGGACAGGCCTACGAGCAGTACTTC.

The gene calls are TRBV2 and TRBJ1-1; a weak D match, TRBD1 (5 bases). This CDR3 region has 15 residues. The ends were cut back, 6 bases at V and 6 bases at J, with 20 bases in the middle. Per germline, CDR1 SNHLY and CDR2 FYNNEI. The CDR3 DNA reads TGTGCCAGCAGGGACATCCTCAGGGTACACGCTGAAGCTTTCTTT. Translation gives CASRDILRVHAEAFF.